This TCR beta chain was retrieved from a study of stem cell transplantation in POMP-related autoinflammatory disease. Notes on this clone: Its specificity is not known.

The germline CDR1 and CDR2 sequences are MNHEY and SVGAGI. Germline trimming cut 5 bases from V and 5 bases from J; bases unmatched to any gene: 6. This CDR3 spans 15 amino acids. Study-level results: Fewer unique TRB V-J gene pairings were identified in patients with PRAID.

Sequencing used immunoSEQ multiplex PCR; TCRdb keeps in-frame clones, though not all of them. The data show roughly 28,000 clones, around 83% seen once. The clonotype was recovered from a human donor with POMP-related autoinflammation and immune dysregulation (PRAID). This chain connects TRBV6-5 to TRBJ2-5; TRBD1 agrees at 12 bases. The material was CD4+ T cells from PBMCs, obtained before stem cell transplantation. CDR3 bases: TGTGCCAGCAGTAGGGGACAGGGGGCGCGGGAGACCCAGTACTTC. Amino acid sequence: CASSRGQGARETQYF.